The 2 T cell receptor beta chains in this list originate from one sample, sequenced in a study of CD8 T cells in ankylosing spondylitis. Findings and limits, study-wide: A TCR beta motif of roughly eight highly homologous variants seemed to mark ankylosing spondylitis blood.

Their cognate antigens are unknown. MiXCR was run by TCRdb on the 5' RACE reads, yielding one entry per CDR3 protein. The data contain 500,000 to 550,000 distinct CDR3 sequences, about an eighth of them singletons. Sequencing was done on a sample of blood, either unsorted or a sorted T cell fraction (not recorded which). The receptors derive from a male donor with ankylosing spondylitis.

V and J are TRBV20-1 and TRBJ2-5; 9 nucleotides line up with TRBD2. Germline CDR1 reads DFQATT; CDR2 reads SNEGSKA (reference sequence). V lost 5 bases and J lost 1; bases outside the gene matches: 8. The CDR3 extends over 15 amino acids. CDR3 coding DNA: TGCAGTGCTCTCGAGACTAGCGGCTTCCAAGAGACCCAGTACTTC. This sequence encodes CSALETSGFQETQYF.

This sequence joins TRBV30 and TRBJ2-4; 7 bases are a match to TRBD2. The CDR3 is made up of 13 amino acids. The V gene's germline CDR1 is GTSNPN and CDR2 SVGIG (reference sequence). The trim removed 3 bases at V and 9 bases at J, leaving 8 bases unmatched. CDR3: CAWSVVPGGIQYF. The DNA of the CDR3 is TGTGCCTGGAGCGTGGTTCCGGGGGGCATTCAGTACTTC.